The 26 T cell receptor beta chains presented below share a single source sample, sequenced in a study of human T cells and chemical hapten exposure. In TCRdb, the RACE reads were re-called with MiXCR into one record per CDR3 protein. The sample consists of 100,000 or so distinct CDR3 sequences, about 34% of them appearing once. Time point described: patch test 3, about 24 weeks after DPC sensitization. Described treatment: therapeutic diphenylcyclopropenone sensitization with weekly scalp DPC. Specimen: whole blood, collected in connection with sensitization to the hapten diphenylcyclopropenone (DPC). The receptors stem from a man between 40 and 49 years old with alopecia areata. Some clones in this sample may be carry-over from other donors' samples.

This clonotype was seen only a few times. The chain combines TRBV7-6 with TRBJ2-1; TRBD2 might be the D (5 bases). V was trimmed by 5 bases and J by 9 bases, leaving 20 bases between them. CDR3 length equals 15 residues. In germline, CDR1 is SGHVS, CDR2 FNYEAQ. The CDR3 DNA is TGTGCCAGCAGCCCCCCGGCTACTAGTTCACGTGAGCAGTTCTTC. Its protein is CASSPPATSSREQFF.

This clonotype has a handful of counts. The J gene is TRBJ2-7, the V gene TRBV3-1, with D perhaps TRBD1 (6 bases). V was cut by 3 bases and J by 3 bases, with 12 bases left in between. This CDR3 is built from 14 residues. Per germline, CDR1 LGHDT and CDR2 YNNKEL (reference sequence). The CDR3 DNA follows: TGTGCCAGCAGCCACCCGACAGGTTTCTACGAGCAGTACTTC. This sequence encodes CASSHPTGFYEQYF.

This clonotype was found a few times. J is TRBJ2-1 and V is TRBV9; 9 nucleotides match TRBD2. This CDR3 is built from 16 residues. V lost 4 bases to trimming and J lost 6 bases; unmatched junction nucleotides: 11. Germline loops: CDR1 SGDLS, CDR2 YYNGEE. The CDR3 DNA is TGTGCCAGCAGCCCCACCGGGACTAGCTACACCAATGAGCAGTTCTTC. This translates into CASSPTGTSYTNEQFF.

This chain joins TRBV30 and TRBJ2-3; no clear D. The V end was cut by 2 bases, the J end by 3 bases, with 21 bases between. Looked up from germline, CDR1 is GTSNPN and CDR2 is SVGIG (reference sequence). The CDR3 sequence is 17 residues long. The CDR3, as DNA: TGTGCCTGGAGTCCGCCTTTGGGCGGACCAAATACAGATACGCAGTATTTT. Encoded protein: CAWSPPLGGPNTDTQYF.

In this sample, this clonotype turned up a few times. V and J are TRBV28 and TRBJ2-3; the D gene is possibly TRBD1 (5 bases). V dropped 7 bases and J dropped 1 base, with 15 bases sitting between them. CDR1 is MDHEN and CDR2 is SYDVKM in the germline V gene. The CDR3 has 15 residues. Here the CDR3 DNA reads TGTGCCAGCAACCTAGAAGGGGCCGGCACAGATACGCAGTATTTT. As protein: CASNLEGAGTDTQYF. Supplemented by reference TRBV28 and TRBJ2-3, the full variable domain reads DVKVTQSSRYLVKRTGEKVFLECVQDMDHENMFWYRQDPGLGLRLIYFSYDVKMKEKGDIPEGYSVSREKKERFSLILESASTNQTSMYLCASNLEGAGTDTQYFGPGTRLTVL.

This clonotype was detected only a few times. The chain employs TRBV18 and TRBJ2-7; 12 bases match TRBD2. This CDR3 comprises 15 residues. The germline gives CDR1 KGHSH, CDR2 LQKENI. Trimming took 3 bases from V and 1 from J; bases not matched to a gene: 1. The CDR3 reads CASSPTSGGSYEQYF. The CDR3 DNA sequence: TGTGCCAGCTCACCGACTAGCGGGGGTTCCTACGAGCAGTACTTC.

J is TRBJ2-1 and V is TRBV20-1; D call uncertain. Trimming shortened V by 3 bases and J by 6 bases, and 6 bases separated the two germline ends. The germline V gene has CDR1 DFQATT and CDR2 SNEGSKA (reference sequence). CDR3 length: 11 residues. CDR3 protein: CSARLSNEQFF. CDR3 nucleotide sequence: TGCAGTGCTAGGCTCTCCAATGAGCAGTTCTTC.

Here the CDR3 reads CASSSRTSSGELFF. CDR3 sequence (DNA): TGCGCCAGCAGTTCTAGGACTAGCTCCGGGGAGCTGTTTTTT. V gene TRBV5-1 combines with J gene TRBJ2-2; 8 positions agree with TRBD2. The CDR3 sequence is 14 residues long. Germline CDR1 SGHRS, CDR2 YFSETQ. Losses at the gene ends were 5 bases for V and 6 bases for J; bases not matched to a gene: 6.

This clonotype was observed a few times. The chain couples TRBV27 to TRBJ2-7; 9 positions match TRBD1. CDR3 length: 15 residues. With V trimmed by 3 bases and J by 9 bases, 12 bases remained unmatched. Looked up from germline, CDR1 is MNHEY and CDR2 is SMNVEV (reference sequence). The CDR3 DNA reads as TGTGCCAGCAGTTTTGATCACAGGGGGCGATCCGGGCAGTACTTC. It translates to CASSFDHRGRSGQYF.

This clonotype has just a few counts. J is TRBJ2-1 and V is TRBV4-1, with unresolved D. Germline CDR1 MGHRA, CDR2 YSYEKL. The CDR3 totals 13 residues. The V and J ends lost 0 bases and 5 bases respectively, with 5 bases between them. The chain's CDR3 is CASSQDPNNEQFF. The CDR3 nucleotides are TGCGCCAGCAGCCAAGACCCGAACAATGAGCAGTTCTTC.

V is TRBV7-9 and J is TRBJ1-1, with D tentatively TRBD1 (6 bases). CDR3 size: 13 residues. Trimming cost V 6 bases and J 4 bases, with 12 bases left between them. The germline V gene encodes CDR1 SEHNR and CDR2 FQNEAQ (reference sequence). CDR3 residues: CASSYQTGTEAFF. The CDR3 DNA is TGTGCCAGCAGTTACCAGACAGGCACTGAAGCTTTCTTT.

The genes are TRBV11-3 and TRBJ2-7, with D unclear. CDR3 length: 13 residues. Trimming took 0 bases from V and 3 from J, leaving 6 bases between them. Germline loops: CDR1 SGHNT, CDR2 YENEEA. The CDR3 DNA sequence: TGTGCCAGCAGCTTAGATGAATTCTACGAGCAGTACGTC. Protein product: CASSLDEFYEQYV.

The J gene is TRBJ2-7, the V gene TRBV11-2, with 8 bases aligning to TRBD2. Germline CDR1 SGHAT, CDR2 FQNNGV. Germline trimming cut 2 bases from V and 6 bases from J; bases unmatched to any gene: 6. This CDR3 comprises 14 residues. For the CDR3, the DNA is TGTGCCAGCAGCTTATACGGGAGGGAAGGCGAGCAGTACGTC. Translated, it gives CASSLYGREGEQYV.

In this sample, this clonotype turned up a few times. The chain uses TRBV5-6 and TRBJ2-3; 8 nucleotides line up with TRBD2. The J segment lost 0 bases and the V segment lost 0 bases, leaving 3 bases of the junction unmatched. The CDR3 runs 16 residues. The germline V gene encodes CDR1 SGHDT and CDR2 YYEEEE. The CDR3 DNA reads as TGTGCCAGCAGCTTGGAACTAGCGGCTAGCACAGATACGCAGTATTTT. This translates into CASSLELAASTDTQYF.

V is TRBV10-3 and J is TRBJ2-7; maybe TRBD2 (5 bases). Germline V gene data show CDR1 as ENHRY and CDR2 as SYGVKD. The CDR3 runs 11 residues. The V gene lost 10 bases and the J gene lost 7 bases, with 14 bases spanning the gap. CDR3 amino acids: CATSGGEEQYV. In nucleotides, the CDR3 is TGTGCCACCAGCGGTGGTGAAGAGCAGTACGTC.

The V call is TRBV7-6, the J call TRBJ2-7; a possible D gene is TRBD1 (6 bases). Trimming cost V 5 bases and J 5 bases, with 10 bases left between them. CDR1 SGHVS and CDR2 FNYEAQ come from the germline V gene. This CDR3 is built from 12 residues. Written as DNA, the CDR3 is TGTGCCAGCAGCCGAGGGGGAAACGAGCAGTACTTC. As protein: CASSRGGNEQYF.

The table lists this clonotype with a few counts. In DNA form, the CDR3 reads TGCGCCAGCAGCCAAGTAAAGGGGCTCGAGCAGTACTTC. Translation gives CASSQVKGLEQYF. The chain couples TRBV4-3 to TRBJ2-7, with a tentative D call TRBD1 (5 bases). The CDR3 covers 13 residues. Trimming took off 1 base at V and 6 bases at J, with 10 bases between the two ends. Germline V lookup: CDR1 LGHNA, CDR2 YSLEER.

The table lists this clonotype with a few counts. The V and J genes are TRBV5-1 and TRBJ1-1, with D possibly being TRBD1 (5 bases). Germline lookup yields CDR1 SGHRS and CDR2 YFSETQ. The CDR3 runs to 14 residues. V was shortened by 3 bases and J by 0 bases, with 9 bases between the two germline ends. The CDR3 DNA is TGCGCCAGCAGCTCCGGGGACTTGAACACTGAAGCTTTCTTT. The encoded protein is CASSSGDLNTEAFF.

The chain recombines TRBV6-1 with TRBJ2-7; D ambiguous. The CDR3 is made up of 16 amino acids. Germline-derived CDR1 and CDR2 are MNHNS and SASEGT. V was pared by 2 bases and J by 0 bases, with 14 bases between. CDR3 sequence: CASSESLTVPSYEQYF. The CDR3, as DNA: TGTGCCAGCAGTGAATCTCTCACAGTTCCCTCCTACGAGCAGTACTTC.

This clonotype was seen a few times. J is TRBJ2-2 and V is TRBV30; TRBD2 agrees at 7 bases. The CDR3 has 16 amino acids. With V trimmed by 0 bases and J by 1 base, 5 bases remained unmatched. Germline CDR1 reads GTSNPN; CDR2 reads SVGIG (reference sequence). CDR3 residues: CAWSVRASGNTGELFF. The CDR3 nucleotides are TGTGCCTGGAGTGTACGAGCTAGCGGGAACACCGGGGAGCTGTTTTTT.

The table lists this clonotype with a few counts. The chain links TRBV5-1 to TRBJ2-5; D tentatively fits TRBD1 or TRBD2 (6 bases each). V was trimmed by 3 bases and J by 1 base, leaving 10 bases between them. This CDR3 has 14 residues. CDR1 is SGHRS, CDR2 YFSETQ, per germline. CDR3 protein: CASSWGASQETQYF. CDR3 in DNA: TGCGCCAGCAGCTGGGGGGCCTCCCAAGAGACCCAGTACTTC.

This clonotype has just a few counts. The V gene is TRBV11-2, the J gene TRBJ2-3; the match to TRBD2 covers 8 bases. Germline V CDR1 and CDR2: SGHAT, FQNNGV. Trimming at V came to 5 bases and at J to 2 bases, leaving 6 bases not matched to a gene. The CDR3 length is 15 residues. In DNA form, the CDR3 reads TGTGCCAGCAGCACTCGGCGGGAGGCCACAGATACGCAGTATTTT. Residues: CASSTRREATDTQYF. Combining the CDR3 with reference TRBV11-2 and TRBJ2-3 gives the whole variable domain EAGVAQSPRYKIIEKRQSVAFWCNPISGHATLYWYQQILGQGPKLLIQFQNNGVVDDSQLPKDRFSAERLKGVDSTLKIQPAKLEDSAVYLCASSTRREATDTQYFGPGTRLTVL.

This clonotype was counted a few times. The V call is TRBV11-2, the J call TRBJ2-1; possible D gene TRBD2, 6 bases. Germline CDR1 is SGHAT and CDR2 is FQNNGV. Trimming took off 1 base at V and 8 bases at J, with 12 bases between the two ends. The CDR3 totals 14 residues. CDR3 protein: CASSLVTGRDEQFF. In nucleotides, the CDR3 is TGTGCCAGCAGCTTAGTAACCGGGAGAGATGAGCAGTTCTTC.

This clonotype has more than one count but fewer than ten. The chain combines TRBV14 with TRBJ1-2; D not resolved. Germline V gene lookup returns CDR1 SGHDN and CDR2 FVKESK. The CDR3 is made up of 13 amino acids. V lost 1 base, J lost 8 bases, and 11 bases lay in between. CDR3 sequence reads: CASSQVSSLGYTF. The CDR3 DNA is TGTGCCAGCAGCCAAGTATCTTCCCTCGGCTACACCTTC. The whole variable domain, filled in from reference TRBV14 and TRBJ1-2, reads EAGVTQFPSHSVIEKGQTVTLRCDPISGHDNLYWYRRVMGKEIKFLLHFVKESKQDESGMPNNRFLAERTGGTYSTLKVQPAELEDSGVYFCASSQVSSLGYTFGSGTRLTVV.

A few counts support this clonotype. The J gene is TRBJ1-6, the V gene TRBV27; 7 bases line up with TRBD1. Germline-derived CDR1 and CDR2 are MNHEY and SMNVEV (reference sequence). After removal of 6 bases from V and 4 bases from J, the junction contained 0 bases not matched to a gene. CDR3 length: 13 residues. CDR3 sequence: CASRQGYNSPLHF. The CDR3 DNA follows: TGTGCCAGCAGACAGGGGTATAATTCACCCCTCCACTTT.

This clonotype turned up a few times. V and J are TRBV3-1 and TRBJ2-1; D is possibly TRBD1 or TRBD2 (5 bases each). Trimming took off 4 bases at V and 7 bases at J, with 11 bases between the two ends. Germline CDR1 is LGHDT and CDR2 is YNNKEL (reference sequence). The CDR3 spans 13 residues. As DNA, the CDR3 is TGTGCCAGCAGCCTTGTTTGGGGGAATGAGCAGTTCTTC. Its protein is CASSLVWGNEQFF.